These 24 T cell receptor beta chains were sequenced from one sample in a study. TCRdb analysed the 5' RACE reads with MiXCR anew, one entry per CDR3 protein. The sample has 35,000 to 50,000 distinct CDR3 sequences, less than 25% seen once; the top ten hold 4%. Cells sorted as Tregs were CD4+, CD25+ and CD127-/low. The specimen sequenced was Tregs sorted from blood. These receptor sequences come from a female donor with breast cancer.

As for this clonotype: A much larger clone differs by one base, so this may be a read error. The chain combines TRBV5-1 with TRBJ2-1; no definite D call. Germline CDR1 reads SGHRS; CDR2 reads YFSETQ. This CDR3 contains 12 residues. CDR3 loop: CASSQPSDEQSF. As DNA, the CDR3 is TGCGCCAGCAGCCAGCCGTCGGATGAGCAGTCCTTC.

This clonotype came up a few times. The V call is TRBV5-5, the J call TRBJ2-7, with TRBD2 matching 8 bases. The CDR3 spans 12 residues. The germline V gene encodes CDR1 SGHKS and CDR2 YYEKEE (reference sequence). This chain's CDR3 is CASSFAGGPHLV. The CDR3 DNA sequence: TGTGCCAGCAGCTTCGCGGGGGGCCCCCACTTGGTC.

This clonotype has only a few counts. The CDR3 DNA reads as TGTGCCAGCAGCGATTTCTACGAGCAGTACTTC. Amino acids: CASSDFYEQYF. The gene calls are TRBV28 and TRBJ2-7; D is ambiguous. V was shortened by 6 bases and J by 3 bases, with 6 bases between the two germline ends. The CDR3 totals 11 residues. Germline CDR1 and CDR2: MDHEN and SYDVKM. Combining the CDR3 with reference TRBV28 and TRBJ2-7 gives the whole variable domain DVKVTQSSRYLVKRTGEKVFLECVQDMDHENMFWYRQDPGLGLRLIYFSYDVKMKEKGDIPEGYSVSREKKERFSLILESASTNQTSMYLCASSDFYEQYFGPGTRLTVT.

Regarding this clonotype: A read error is possible here, since a much larger clone lies one base away. The V gene is TRBV9, the J gene TRBJ2-3; D is undetermined. CDR1 and CDR2 from the germline V gene are SGDLS and YYNGEE. The CDR3 covers 11 residues. This CDR3 reads CASSVADTQDF. The CDR3 nucleotides read TGTGCCAGCAGCGTAGCAGATACGCAGGATTTT.

The rearrangement links TRBV7-8 to TRBJ2-2; 8 bases are a match to TRBD1. The V gene's germline CDR1 is SGHVS and CDR2 FQNEAQ. This CDR3 has 16 residues. V was clipped by 2 bases and J by 0 bases; unmatched bases: 2. The CDR3 is CASSLSGQANTGELFF. CDR3 coding DNA: TGTGCCAGCAGCTTATCGGGACAGGCGAACACCGGGGAGCTGTTTTTT.

The gene calls are TRBV28 and TRBJ1-5, with unresolved D. Germline V gene sequence: CDR1 MDHEN, CDR2 SYDVKM. Trimming shortened V by 2 bases and J by 7 bases, and 9 bases separated the two germline ends. This CDR3 has 13 amino acids. CDR3 sequence (DNA): TGTGCCAGCAGTTTAGCTGTTGGCCAGCCCCAGCATTTT. Its protein is CASSLAVGQPQHF. Full variable domain (missing parts from reference TRBV28 and TRBJ1-5): DVKVTQSSRYLVKRTGEKVFLECVQDMDHENMFWYRQDPGLGLRLIYFSYDVKMKEKGDIPEGYSVSREKKERFSLILESASTNQTSMYLCASSLAVGQPQHFGDGTRLSIL.

This clonotype was observed many times. V gene TRBV20-1 combines with J gene TRBJ1-5, with D unresolved. Germline CDR1 DFQATT, CDR2 SNEGSKA (reference sequence). Trimming pared 5 bases from V and 0 bases from J, leaving 8 bases between. This CDR3 has 13 amino acids. CDR3 in amino acids: CSAQADSNQPQHF. The CDR3 DNA follows: TGCAGTGCTCAGGCCGATAGCAATCAGCCCCAGCATTTT.

At least ten counts were recorded for this clonotype. The chain recombines TRBV27 with TRBJ2-4; D remains unclear. The germline CDR1 and CDR2 sequences are MNHEY and SMNVEV (reference sequence). The CDR3 extends over 14 amino acids. Trimming took off 2 bases at V and 11 bases at J, with 16 bases between the two ends. CDR3 bases: TGTGCCAGCAGTTTAACGGTATCAAACATCGTTCAGTACTTC. This gives the protein CASSLTVSNIVQYF.

The chain uses TRBV28 and TRBJ1-1, with a weak D call TRBD1 (6 bases). This CDR3 has 14 amino acids. Germline V gene lookup returns CDR1 MDHEN and CDR2 SYDVKM. With 6 bases removed from V and 5 bases from J, the gap between germline ends came to 16 bases. The chain's CDR3 is CASRGGGGWTEAFF. CDR3 DNA sequence: TGTGCCAGCAGAGGGGGGGGAGGTTGGACTGAAGCTTTCTTT.

The rearrangement uses TRBV7-3 and TRBJ1-1; D is undetermined. The CDR3 covers 13 residues. Germline V gene data show CDR1 as SGHTA and CDR2 as FQGTGA. V lost 1 base, J lost 2 bases, and 5 bases lay in between. The CDR3: CASSLRINTEAFF. CDR3 DNA: TGTGCCAGCAGCTTAAGAATAAACACTGAAGCTTTCTTT.

Concerning this clonotype: A much larger clone sits a single nucleotide away, making a read error possible. The rearrangement links TRBV9 to TRBJ1-1; 8 bases are a match to TRBD1. The CDR3 spans 16 residues. CDR1 is SGDLS and CDR2 is YYNGEE in the germline V gene. CDR3 DNA sequence: TGTGCCAGCAGCGTAGTTTCAGGGGGCCGGGACACTGAAGCTGTCTTT. Amino acids: CASSVVSGGRDTEAVF.

A word on this clonotype: With a much larger clone just one base away, this may be a read error. The genes are TRBV5-1 and TRBJ2-1; a possible D gene is TRBD1 (6 bases). From germline, CDR1 is SGHRS and CDR2 YFSETQ. Between the trimmed V and J ends, which lost 7 bases and 10 bases, there was a span of 18 bases. CDR3 length: 13 amino acids. CDR3 in DNA: TGCGCCAGCCGAAAGGGGGAAATAGAAGAGCAGTTCTTC. It translates to CASRKGEIEEQFF.

This clonotype showed up many times. The chain combines TRBV2 with TRBJ2-1; D may match TRBD1 or TRBD2 (6 bases each). Trimming took 8 bases from V and 3 from J, leaving 23 bases between them. CDR1 and CDR2 (germline): SNHLY, FYNNEI. CDR3 length equals 17 residues. The CDR3 here is CASGGWGAKASYNEQFF. The CDR3 DNA is TGTGCCAGCGGGGGCTGGGGGGCTAAAGCTAGCTACAATGAGCAGTTCTTC.

This clonotype was observed a single time. The chain combines TRBV4-2 with TRBJ1-1; unclear D gene. V lost 0 bases, J lost 0 bases, and 5 bases lay in between. Germline CDR1 reads LGHNA; CDR2 reads YNFKEQ. The CDR3 is 14 amino acids. DNA for the CDR3: TGTGCCAGCAGCCAAGACAGTATGAACACTGAAGCTTTCTTT. Its protein product is CASSQDSMNTEAFF.

On this clonotype itself: A read error may be the cause here, since a much bigger clone is one base away. The chain links TRBV29-1 to TRBJ2-2; 8 nucleotides line up with TRBD1. CDR1 is SQVTM, CDR2 ANQGSEA, per germline. CDR3 length equals 14 residues. DNA of the CDR3: TGCAGCGTTGAAGGCAGGGGGCGCACCGGGGGGCTGTTTTTT. It codes for CSVEGRGRTGGLFF.

At least ten counts were recorded for this clonotype. The chain recombines TRBV9 with TRBJ2-1, with D maybe TRBD2 (5 bases). This CDR3 is built from 15 residues. With 1 base removed from V and 0 bases from J, the gap between germline ends came to 8 bases. The V gene's germline CDR1 is SGDLS and CDR2 YYNGEE. CDR3 sequence (DNA): TGTGCCAGCAGCGTAACGGGGAGCTCCTACAATGAGCAGTTCTTC. Amino acid sequence: CASSVTGSSYNEQFF. Drawing the rest from reference TRBV9 and TRBJ2-1, the complete variable domain is DSGVTQTPKHLITATGQRVTLRCSPRSGDLSVYWYQQSLDQGLQFLIQYYNGEERAKGNILERFSAQQFPDLHSELNLSSLELGDSALYFCASSVTGSSYNEQFFGPGTRLTVL.

V is TRBV7-3 and J is TRBJ2-2; D may be TRBD1 or TRBD2 (5 bases each). The CDR3 has 18 residues. The germline CDR1 and CDR2 sequences are SGHTA and FQGTGA. The V and J ends lost 2 bases and 0 bases respectively, with 16 bases between them. The CDR3 DNA reads as TGTGCCAGCAGCTTATTTGTGGGACGGGGCACGAACACCGGGGAGCTGTTTTTT. The encoded protein is CASSLFVGRGTNTGELFF.

Comments on this clonotype: One end of the junction fails to match germline, which may point to a read error. The chain recombines TRBV4-1 with TRBJ1-1; a possible D gene is TRBD1 (6 bases). The CDR3 has 16 amino acids. In germline, CDR1 is MGHRA, CDR2 YSYEKL. The CDR3 loop reads CASSQVARGRATEALF. In nucleotides, the CDR3 is TGCGCCAGCAGCCAAGTAGCCCGGGGGCGCGCCACTGAAGCTCTCTTT.

The V and J genes are TRBV5-1 and TRBJ2-2; D perhaps matches TRBD2 (5 bases). V dropped 6 bases and J dropped 0 bases, with 15 bases sitting between them. The germline V gene has CDR1 SGHRS and CDR2 YFSETQ. CDR3 length equals 16 residues. As DNA, the CDR3 is TGCGCCAGCAAAGAAGTAAGCGGCGCGAACACCGGGGAGCTGTTTTTT. Its translation: CASKEVSGANTGELFF.

As for this clonotype: A much larger clone sits a single nucleotide away, making a read error possible. The J gene is TRBJ1-4, the V gene TRBV12-3 or TRBV12-4; D perhaps matches TRBD1 (6 bases). The V gene lost 8 bases and the J gene lost 5 bases, with 15 bases spanning the gap. CDR3 length: 14 amino acids. Here the CDR3 reads CASGPRTENEKLFF. DNA of the CDR3: TGTGCCAGCGGTCCTCGGACAGAGAATGAAAAACTGTTTTTT.

The chain joins TRBV27 to TRBJ2-1; D remains ambiguous. The germline V and J ends were trimmed by 10 bases and 4 bases, with 14 bases remaining between them. The CDR3 extends over 13 amino acids. Germline CDR1 reads MNHEY; CDR2 reads SMNVEV (reference sequence). CDR3 nucleotide sequence: TGTGCCAACAGCCCGGACGAATACAATGAGCAGTTCTTC. This encodes CANSPDEYNEQFF.

As for this clonotype: A much larger clone lies a single base off, so this may be a read error. CDR3 in DNA: TGTACCAGCAGCCTGCGGGTCTCTAACTATGGCTACACCTTC. This gives the protein CTSSLRVSNYGYTF. The V and J genes are TRBV6-2 or TRBV6-3 and TRBJ1-2; no firm D call. The CDR3 runs 14 residues. The germline gives CDR1 MNHEY, CDR2 SVGEGT.

This clonotype occurred a few times. With a much larger clone just one base away, this may be a read error. The rearrangement joins TRBV20-1 to TRBJ2-7; TRBD1 matches at 8 bases. Germline assignment: CDR1 DFQATT and CDR2 SNEGSKA (reference sequence). CDR3 size: 14 residues. The CDR3 sequence is CGARDGQGSYEQYF. CDR3 DNA sequence: TGCGGTGCTAGGGACGGACAGGGATCCTACGAGCAGTACTTC.

This clonotype has at least ten counts. This chain joins TRBV4-1 and TRBJ2-2; maybe TRBD2 (6 bases). The V gene lost 1 base and the J gene lost 2 bases, with 14 bases spanning the gap. The CDR3 contains 17 residues. CDR1 and CDR2 (germline): MGHRA, YSYEKL. The CDR3 loop reads CASSQGFPRGNTGELFF. CDR3 DNA: TGCGCCAGCAGCCAAGGTTTTCCGCGGGGTAACACCGGGGAGCTGTTTTTT.